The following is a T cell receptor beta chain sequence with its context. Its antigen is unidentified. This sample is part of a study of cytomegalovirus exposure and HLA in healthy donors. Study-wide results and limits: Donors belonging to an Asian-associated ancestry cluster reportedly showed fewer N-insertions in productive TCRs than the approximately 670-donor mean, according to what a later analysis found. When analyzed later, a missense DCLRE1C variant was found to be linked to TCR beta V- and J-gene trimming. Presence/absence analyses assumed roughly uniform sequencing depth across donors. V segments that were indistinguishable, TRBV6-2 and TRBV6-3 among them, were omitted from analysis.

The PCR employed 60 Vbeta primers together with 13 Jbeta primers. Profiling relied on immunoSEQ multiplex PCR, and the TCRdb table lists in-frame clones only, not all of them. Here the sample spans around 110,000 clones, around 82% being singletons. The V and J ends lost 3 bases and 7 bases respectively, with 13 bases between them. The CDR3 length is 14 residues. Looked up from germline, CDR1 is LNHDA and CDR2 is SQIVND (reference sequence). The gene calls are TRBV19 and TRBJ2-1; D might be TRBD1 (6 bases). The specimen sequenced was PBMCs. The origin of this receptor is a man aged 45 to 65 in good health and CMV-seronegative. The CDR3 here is CASSITPGVNEQFF. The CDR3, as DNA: TGTGCCAGTAGTATTACTCCAGGGGTAAATGAGCAGTTCTTC.